This record concerns one T cell receptor beta chain sequence. Its antigen is not yet known. Compared with germline, one end of the junction differs, possibly owing to a read error. This specimen belongs to a study of tumor-infiltrating lymphocytes in primary liver carcinoma (TCRdb year 2017). Study-wide context: Of the five patients, three men and two women aged 30 to 69 years, four had hepatocellular carcinoma and one had combined HCC and intrahepatic cholangiocarcinoma. The tumors of the five patients were staged as T1-T3 N0M0, with maximum diameters ranging from about 4.2 to 10 cm. Samples yielded roughly 3.65 to 7.5 million productive TCRbeta reads; read depth did not differ significantly between tissue types. For each liver tumor, the study sampled five regions along with adjacent normal tissue and blood, and applied TCRbeta repertoire sequencing, expression microarrays and whole-exome sequencing. A total of about 35 specimens from 5 patients underwent TCRbeta repertoire sequencing, comprising 25 or so tumor regions, 5 adjacent noncancerous liver tissues and 5 peripheral blood samples. Agilent mRNA microarray profiling was performed on the 25 tumor region samples to relate TCRbeta repertoire diversity to the local molecular phenotype. Reproducibility between technical replicate repertoires was high, with correlation coefficients above 0.98 and mean shared-clone rates about 0.9. General conclusions and limits of the study: Only a few patients were included in the study, and the authors note that the findings should be validated in a larger study. Because sequencing covered only the TCR beta chain and unpaired alpha chains were not captured, true repertoire diversity is likely underestimated. Comparison of CD4+ and CD8+ T cell repertoires was precluded by the use of bulk unsorted samples. A significantly larger repertoire fraction was made up by the top 250 clones in tumors than in blood (p = 0.039). Pairs of tumor regions showed greater repertoire overlap (mean about 35%) than tumor-adjacent pairs (about 17%) or tumor-blood pairs (about 15%), which is consistent with antigen-driven expansion. Only about 8-24% of top clones were present in all five regions of a tumor, suggesting spatial heterogeneity of tumor-infiltrating T cells.

A constant-region primer and ProtoScript II reverse transcriptase were used to reverse-transcribe TCRbeta-specific cDNA from approximately 550 ng total RNA. TCRbeta libraries were built with three nested multiplex PCR rounds, a slightly modified ARM-PCR procedure. Multiplex TRBV1-TRBV30 forward primers and a Cbeta reverse primer were used in the first two PCR rounds, each of which was run for 10 to 11 cycles. Sample barcodes and Illumina adapters were added in a final 25-cycle PCR with Deep VentR polymerase. Before sequencing, amplicons between 200 and 500 bp were purified from gel using a QIAquick gel extraction kit. An Illumina HiSeq 2500 was used to sequence the TCRbeta amplicons with 250-bp paired-end reads. On the study's bioinformatics: Reads were quality-trimmed with Trimmomatic v0.33, and paired reads were merged with FLASH v1.2.11 to recover full CDR3 sequences. MiGEC v1.2.1b assigned V, D and J germline segments to the rearranged TCRbeta sequences. Clonotype statistics and Shannon-Wiener diversity indices were calculated with VDJtools v1.0.0. Except for diversity analysis, only each sample's 250 most abundant clonotypes were used in subsequent analyses to reduce sampling bias. TCRdb ran its own pipeline on the public reads, namely fastp trimming at Q25 and MiXCR clone calling, and kept in-frame beta chains. Under each unique CDR3 protein, matching rows form one entry showing the most common genes and DNA. These V and J calls derive from TCRdb rather than the authors' analysis. For this sample the table gives around 25,000 distinct CDR3 sequences, of which approximately 77% were detected only once. Jointly, the top ten make up roughly a third of the sample.

Taken from cysteine to phenylalanine, the CDR3 has 17 residues. CDR3 DNA is the only sequence kept; it has 51 bases, read in frame from the first base. The germline V gene (reference sequence) yields DFQATT for CDR1 and SNEGSKA for CDR2. Without any cell sorting, total RNA and DNA were extracted together from roughly 20-30 mg of bulk tissue using the AllPrep DNA/RNA mini kit. Surgical resection was performed in China between 2015 and early 2016 on about 5 patients with histopathologically diagnosed primary liver carcinoma. At the time of sampling, the patients were treatment-naive and had chronic HBV infection. Five spatially separated regions were sampled from each tumor: the superior, inferior, left-lateral and right-lateral poles, plus the tumor centre. Histological examination found more than 80% viable tumor cells in every tumor sample. Each fresh piece of tumor and adjacent tissue was cut in two, with one half stored in RNAlater at -80 degrees C and the other half sent for histology.

Sequenced input: liver tumor tissue from sampling region 5. Explained via the paper, the cell subset or site label denotes: tumor region T5, tumor centre. The TCR originated in a young woman with primary liver carcinoma and hepatitis B virus infection. The sequence joins TRBV20-1 to TRBJ2-1, with 8 junctional bases fitting TRBD2. The nucleotides are TGCAATGCTAGAGACTCCCGGGGGAGTAGCGGGAACTATGAGCAGTTCTTC. Its protein reads: CNARDSRGSSGNYEQFF.